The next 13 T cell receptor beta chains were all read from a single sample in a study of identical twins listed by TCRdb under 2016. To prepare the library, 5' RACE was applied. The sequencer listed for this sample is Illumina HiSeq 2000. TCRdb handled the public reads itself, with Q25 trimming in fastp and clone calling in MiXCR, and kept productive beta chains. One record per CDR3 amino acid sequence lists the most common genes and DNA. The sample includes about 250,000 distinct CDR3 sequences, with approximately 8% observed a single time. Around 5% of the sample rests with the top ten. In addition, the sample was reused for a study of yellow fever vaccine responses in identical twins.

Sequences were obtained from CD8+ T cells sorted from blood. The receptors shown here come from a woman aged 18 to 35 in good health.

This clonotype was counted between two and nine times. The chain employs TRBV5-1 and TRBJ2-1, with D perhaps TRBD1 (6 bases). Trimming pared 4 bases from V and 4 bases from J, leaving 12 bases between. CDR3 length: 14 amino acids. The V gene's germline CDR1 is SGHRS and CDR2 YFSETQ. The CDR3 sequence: CASSLGQSYNEQFF. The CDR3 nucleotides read TGCGCCAGCAGCCTAGGACAGTCATACAATGAGCAGTTCTTC.

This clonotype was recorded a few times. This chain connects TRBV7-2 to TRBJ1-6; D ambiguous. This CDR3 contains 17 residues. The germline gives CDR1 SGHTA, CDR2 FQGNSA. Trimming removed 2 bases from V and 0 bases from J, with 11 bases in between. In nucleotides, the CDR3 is TGTGCCAGCAGCTTAAGGCCGGTCAGCTCCTATAATTCACCCCTCCACTTT. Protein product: CASSLRPVSSYNSPLHF.

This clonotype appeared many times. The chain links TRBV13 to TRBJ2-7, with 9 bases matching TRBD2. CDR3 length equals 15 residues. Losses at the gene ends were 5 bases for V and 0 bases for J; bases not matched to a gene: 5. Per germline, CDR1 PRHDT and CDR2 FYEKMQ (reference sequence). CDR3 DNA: TGTGCCAGCAGCCCAGGACTAGCGAGCTCCTACGAGCAGTACTTC. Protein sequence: CASSPGLASSYEQYF.

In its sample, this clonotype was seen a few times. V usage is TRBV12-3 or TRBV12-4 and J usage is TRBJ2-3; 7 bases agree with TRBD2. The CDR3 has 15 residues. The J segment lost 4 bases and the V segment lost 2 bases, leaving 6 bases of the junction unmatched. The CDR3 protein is CASSLLWGGADTQYF. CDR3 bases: TGTGCCAGCAGTTTACTTTGGGGGGGGGCAGATACGCAGTATTTT.

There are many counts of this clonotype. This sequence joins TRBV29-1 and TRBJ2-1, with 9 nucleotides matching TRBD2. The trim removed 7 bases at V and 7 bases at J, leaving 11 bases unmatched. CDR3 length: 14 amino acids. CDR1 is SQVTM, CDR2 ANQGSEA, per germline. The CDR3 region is CSGELAGAVNEQFF. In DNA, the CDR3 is TGCAGCGGGGAATTAGCGGGAGCGGTAAATGAGCAGTTCTTC.

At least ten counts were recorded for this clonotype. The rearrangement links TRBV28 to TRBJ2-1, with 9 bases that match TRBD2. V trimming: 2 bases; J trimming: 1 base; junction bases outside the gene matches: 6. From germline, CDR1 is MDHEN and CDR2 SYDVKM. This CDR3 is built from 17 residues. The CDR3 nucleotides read TGTGCCAGCAGTTTAAGAACTAGCGGGTCTTCCTACAATGAGCAGTTCTTC. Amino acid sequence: CASSLRTSGSSYNEQFF. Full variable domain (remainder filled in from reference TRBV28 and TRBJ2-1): DVKVTQSSRYLVKRTGEKVFLECVQDMDHENMFWYRQDPGLGLRLIYFSYDVKMKEKGDIPEGYSVSREKKERFSLILESASTNQTSMYLCASSLRTSGSSYNEQFFGPGTRLTVL.

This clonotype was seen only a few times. CDR3: CASSPLTGGAYNSPLHF. DNA of the CDR3: TGTGCCAGCTCACCTTTGACAGGGGGCGCCTATAATTCACCCCTCCACTTT. This sequence joins TRBV18 and TRBJ1-6, with TRBD1 identical over 10 bases. The germline V gene has CDR1 KGHSH and CDR2 LQKENI. The V gene end was trimmed by 3 bases and the J gene end by 2 bases; junction bases not matched to a gene: 4. The CDR3 loop spans 17 amino acids.

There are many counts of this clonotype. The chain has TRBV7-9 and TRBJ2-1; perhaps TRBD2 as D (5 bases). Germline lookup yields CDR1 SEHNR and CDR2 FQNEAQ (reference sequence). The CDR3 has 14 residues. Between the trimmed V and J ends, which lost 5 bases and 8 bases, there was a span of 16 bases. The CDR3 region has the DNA TGTGCCAGCAGCCCCCCCTTGGGGAGCGATGAGCAGTTCTTC. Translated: CASSPPLGSDEQFF.

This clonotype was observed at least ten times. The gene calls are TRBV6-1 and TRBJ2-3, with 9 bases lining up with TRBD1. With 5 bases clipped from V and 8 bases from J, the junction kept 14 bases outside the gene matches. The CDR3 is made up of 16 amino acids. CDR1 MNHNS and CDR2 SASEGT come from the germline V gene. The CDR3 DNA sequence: TGTGCCAGCAGTCTGACCCGCGGGACAGGGATAGGTACGCAGTATTTT. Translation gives CASSLTRGTGIGTQYF.

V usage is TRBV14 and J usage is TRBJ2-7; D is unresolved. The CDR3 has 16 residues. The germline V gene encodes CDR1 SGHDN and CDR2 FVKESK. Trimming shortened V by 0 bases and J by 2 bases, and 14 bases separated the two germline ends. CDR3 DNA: TGTGCCAGCAGCCAAGATTTCTCGGTCTTTGCCTACGAGCAGTACTTC. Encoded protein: CASSQDFSVFAYEQYF.

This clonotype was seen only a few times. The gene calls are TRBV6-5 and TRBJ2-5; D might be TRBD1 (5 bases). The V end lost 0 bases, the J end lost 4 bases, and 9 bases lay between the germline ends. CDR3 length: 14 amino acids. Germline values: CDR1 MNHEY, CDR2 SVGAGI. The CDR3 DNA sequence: TGTGCCAGCAGTTACTCGGCAGGGTTAGAGACCCAGTACTTC. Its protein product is CASSYSAGLETQYF.

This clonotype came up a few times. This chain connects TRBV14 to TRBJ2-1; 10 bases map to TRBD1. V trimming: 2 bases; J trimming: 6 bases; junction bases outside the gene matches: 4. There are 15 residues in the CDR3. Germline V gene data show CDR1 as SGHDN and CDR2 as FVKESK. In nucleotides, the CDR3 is TGTGCCAGCAGCCAACCGGGACAGGGGCGCAATGAGCAGTTCTTC. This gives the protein CASSQPGQGRNEQFF.

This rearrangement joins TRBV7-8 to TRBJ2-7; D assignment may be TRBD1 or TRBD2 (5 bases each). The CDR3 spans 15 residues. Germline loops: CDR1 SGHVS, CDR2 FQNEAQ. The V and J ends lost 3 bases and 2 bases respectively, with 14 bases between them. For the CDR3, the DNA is TGTGCCAGCAGCTTGGGGACGGATTACCCCTACGAGCAGTACTTC. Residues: CASSLGTDYPYEQYF. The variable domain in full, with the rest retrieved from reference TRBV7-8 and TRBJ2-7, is GAGVSQSPRYKVAKRGQDVALRCDPISGHVSLFWYQQALGQGPEFLTYFQNEAQLDKSGLPSDRFFAERPEGSVSTLKIQRTQQEDSAVYLCASSLGTDYPYEQYFGPGTRLTVT.